The present entry profiles one TCR beta chain with its context. This CDR3 is built from 14 residues. CDR1 is PRHDT, CDR2 FYEKMQ, per germline (reference sequence). V was pared by 5 bases and J by 3 bases, with 7 bases of the junction left unmatched. This entry belongs to a study of shared clonotypes between healthy human individuals. Terminally differentiated effector memory CD45RA+ cells were left out of the naive CD8 fraction, which was CD45RO-negative and positively selected for CCR7. This table comes from immunoSEQ multiplex PCR, and its TCRdb copy is limited to in-frame clones, with some not included. This repertoire shows 550,000 to 750,000 clones, just under 97% found once; its top ten account for 0.11%.

What was sequenced was naive CD8+ T cells sorted from blood. The chain uses TRBV13 and TRBJ2-7; 7 nucleotides align to TRBD1. This sequence originates from a woman in her 30s in good health. The CDR3 nucleotides are TGTGCCAGCAGCACCCGACAGGGTGACTACGAGCAGTACTTC. This encodes CASSTRQGDYEQYF. Full variable domain (missing parts from reference TRBV13 and TRBJ2-7): AAGVIQSPRHLIKEKRETATLKCYPIPRHDTVYWYQQGPGQDPQFLISFYEKMQSDKGSIPDRFSAQQFSDYHSELNMSSLELGDSALYFCASSTRQGDYEQYFGPGTRLTVT.